These 28 T cell receptor beta chains were all obtained from the same sample, sequenced in a study of shared clonotypes between healthy human individuals. CD45RO-negative cells were positively selected for CCR7, leaving out terminally differentiated effector memory CD45RA+ cells. Assay used: immunoSEQ multiplex PCR; TCRdb lists only in-frame clones, some missing. This table holds some 1,900,000 clones, approximately 94% found once. Sequenced input: naive CD8+ T cells sorted from blood. The receptors come from a man between 18 and 29 years old in good health.

In this sample, this clone turned up once. V usage is TRBV4-3 and J usage is TRBJ1-4; D is perhaps TRBD1 (5 bases). V lost 6 bases to trimming and J lost 5 bases, with 16 bases between them. From germline, CDR1 is LGHNA and CDR2 YSLEER. This CDR3 region has 15 residues. The DNA of the CDR3 is TGCGCCAGCAGAACTTTCCGGGACCTCAATGAAAAACTGTTTTTT. Translating gives CASRTFRDLNEKLFF.

The rearrangement joins TRBV6-1 to TRBJ2-2; D may be TRBD1 (5 bases). The CDR3 is made up of 13 amino acids. Per germline, CDR1 MNHNS and CDR2 SASEGT. Deletions cut 7 bases from V and 6 bases from J, with 12 bases between. The CDR3 protein is CASNKAGPGELFF. The CDR3 nucleotides read TGTGCCAGCAACAAAGCAGGGCCCGGGGAGCTGTTTTTT.

The chain is built from TRBV7-8 and TRBJ2-5; D unresolved. Trimming cost V 4 bases and J 1 base, with 10 bases left between them. CDR3 length: 14 residues. The germline CDR1 and CDR2 sequences are SGHVS and FQNEAQ. This CDR3 reads CASSSGPSQETQYF. The DNA of the CDR3 is TGTGCCAGCAGCTCAGGACCAAGCCAAGAGACCCAGTACTTC.

This clone has just one count. Different DNA sequences within this sample yield the same CDR3. V usage is TRBV27 and J usage is TRBJ2-7; the match to TRBD2 covers 10 bases. CDR3 length: 15 amino acids. Trimming at V came to 5 bases and at J to 0 bases, leaving 4 bases not matched to a gene. CDR1 and CDR2 from the germline V gene are MNHEY and SMNVEV (reference sequence). Written as DNA, the CDR3 is TGTGCCAGCAGTCCGATAGCGGGAGGCTCCTACGAGCAGTACTTC. This codes for CASSPIAGGSYEQYF.

The count of this clone is one. CDR3 region: CAIWRDASTDTQYF. CDR3 in DNA: TGTGCCATTTGGAGGGACGCAAGCACAGATACGCAGTATTTT. The J gene is TRBJ2-3, the V gene TRBV7-9; D perhaps matches TRBD2 (6 bases). V was trimmed by 10 bases and J by 0 bases, leaving 14 bases between them. The CDR3 loop spans 14 amino acids. Germline-derived CDR1 and CDR2 are SEHNR and FQNEAQ (reference sequence).

This clone was seen a few times. Additional DNA sequences in this sample encode the identical CDR3. The J gene is TRBJ2-7, the V gene TRBV6-1; 10 positions agree with TRBD1. Per germline, CDR1 MNHNS and CDR2 SASEGT. This CDR3 is 14 amino acids long. Losses at the gene ends were 4 bases for V and 2 bases for J; bases not matched to a gene: 2. DNA for the CDR3: TGTGCCAGCAGTGCCGGGACAGGGGCCTACGAGCAGTACTTC. It encodes CASSAGTGAYEQYF.

V and J are TRBV27 and TRBJ2-2, with D uncertain. Germline V gene lookup returns CDR1 MNHEY and CDR2 SMNVEV (reference sequence). The CDR3 runs to 12 residues. V lost 2 bases to trimming and J lost 6 bases, with 4 bases between them. CDR3 sequence reads: CASSLISGELFF. CDR3 sequence (DNA): TGTGCCAGCAGTTTAATCTCCGGGGAGCTGTTTTTT.

Here the CDR3 DNA reads TGTGCCAGAAGCTTGGCCCAGGCTGAGGACTATGGCTACACCTTC. Encoded protein: CARSLAQAEDYGYTF. The chain uses TRBV5-3 and TRBJ1-2; no firm D call. TRBV5-3 is labeled an ORF, and its function is uncertain. There are 15 residues in the CDR3. V shed 0 bases and J shed 3 bases, with 12 bases lying between them.

This chain connects TRBV15 to TRBJ2-7; D is unclear. Trimming cost V 0 bases and J 0 bases, with 15 bases left between them. CDR1 and CDR2 (germline): LNHNV, YYDKDF (reference sequence). CDR3 length: 17 residues. The CDR3: CATSRDNMRRSSYEQYF. In DNA, the CDR3 is TGTGCCACCAGCAGAGATAATATGCGGCGGAGCTCCTACGAGCAGTACTTC.

The rearrangement links TRBV30 to TRBJ1-1; TRBD1 matches at 7 bases. CDR1 is GTSNPN, CDR2 SVGIG, per germline (reference sequence). Germline trimming cut 0 bases from V and 5 bases from J; bases unmatched to any gene: 9. This CDR3 contains 15 residues. CDR3 bases: TGTGCCTGGAGTGTAGATGTGACAGGGAATACTGAAGCTTTCTTT. Protein product: CAWSVDVTGNTEAFF.

This chain links TRBV25-1 with TRBJ2-2; perhaps D is TRBD1 or TRBD2 (6 bases each). This CDR3 is 18 amino acids long. V was clipped by 3 bases and J by 1 base, with 18 bases between them. Germline CDR1 and CDR2: MGHDK and SYGVNS. CDR3 sequence reads: CASSDGPPRGGNTGELFF. The CDR3 DNA reads TGTGCCAGCAGTGATGGCCCCCCCAGGGGAGGGAACACCGGGGAGCTGTTTTTT.

This rearrangement joins TRBV4-2 to TRBJ2-2; D gene ambiguous. Between the trimmed V and J ends, which lost 0 bases and 6 bases, there was a span of 8 bases. The CDR3 contains 14 residues. The germline V gene has CDR1 LGHNA and CDR2 YNFKEQ. CDR3 residues: CASSQDPPAGELFF. The CDR3, as DNA: TGTGCCAGCAGCCAAGATCCCCCAGCCGGGGAGCTGTTTTTT.

The chain recombines TRBV6-6 with TRBJ1-4; D not certain. The CDR3 is 14 amino acids. Trimming shortened V by 6 bases and J by 7 bases, and 15 bases separated the two germline ends. Germline V gene data show CDR1 as MNHNY and CDR2 as SVGAGI (reference sequence). CDR3 in amino acids: CASSQDALSEKLFF. The CDR3, as DNA: TGTGCCAGCAGCCAGGACGCCCTGAGTGAAAAACTGTTTTTT.

The gene calls are TRBV6-7 and TRBJ2-7, with unresolved D. TRBV6-7 is designated an ORF whose function remains uncertain. CDR3 length: 11 amino acids. V was cut by 6 bases and J by 3 bases, with 6 bases left in between. The chain's CDR3 is CASRDSYEQYF. CDR3 in DNA: TGTGCCAGCAGAGATAGCTACGAGCAGTACTTC.

This clone was detected a few times. This chain links TRBV4-1 with TRBJ1-6; 7 bases align to TRBD1. Germline lookup yields CDR1 MGHRA and CDR2 YSYEKL. J lost 6 bases, V lost 1 base, and 3 bases had no gene match. This CDR3 region has 15 residues. The CDR3 protein is CASSQGQGGNSPLHF. In nucleotides, the CDR3 is TGCGCCAGCAGCCAAGGTCAGGGGGGTAATTCACCCCTCCACTTT.

This rearrangement joins TRBV7-2 to TRBJ2-3; weak D call: TRBD2 (6 bases). V was shortened by 2 bases and J by 6 bases, with 12 bases between the two germline ends. Looked up from germline, CDR1 is SGHTA and CDR2 is FQGNSA. CDR3 length equals 14 residues. The CDR3 DNA reads TGTGCCAGCAGCTTAATACTAGCTGACGATACGCAGTATTTT. It is translated as CASSLILADDTQYF.

This clone came up a few times. The chain uses TRBV30 and TRBJ1-6, with D perhaps matching TRBD1 (6 bases). Trimming stripped 0 bases from V and 4 bases from J, with 13 bases between. CDR3 length: 16 residues. Germline V lookup: CDR1 GTSNPN, CDR2 SVGIG (reference sequence). The DNA for the CDR3 is TGTGCCTGGAGTGTACCGGACAGAGAGTATAATTCACCCCTCCACTTT. Translation gives CAWSVPDREYNSPLHF.

This chain connects TRBV19 to TRBJ2-2; 11 bases fit TRBD2. The CDR3 is 16 amino acids. Trimming took 0 bases from V and 7 from J; bases not matched to a gene: 4. Per germline, CDR1 LNHDA and CDR2 SQIVND (reference sequence). The CDR3 region has the DNA TGTGCCAGTAGTATAGATTCACTAGCGGGAGTCGGGGAGCTGTTTTTT. It translates to CASSIDSLAGVGELFF.

The chain carries TRBV7-2 and TRBJ2-7; no clear D. This CDR3 is built from 13 residues. The V and J ends lost 1 base and 5 bases respectively, with 9 bases between them. Germline V lookup: CDR1 SGHTA, CDR2 FQGNSA. The CDR3 nucleotides are TGTGCCAGCAGCTTAGTCCCTCGCAACGAGCAGTACTTC. Its protein is CASSLVPRNEQYF.

J is TRBJ2-5 and V is TRBV9, with D tentatively TRBD1 or TRBD2 (6 bases each). CDR1 is SGDLS and CDR2 is YYNGEE in the germline V gene. This CDR3 comprises 15 residues. Trimming took off 0 bases at V and 5 bases at J, with 14 bases between the two ends. The CDR3 loop is CASSVEGGGGETQYF. The CDR3 bases are TGTGCCAGCAGCGTAGAAGGGGGAGGAGGGGAGACCCAGTACTTC.

As DNA, the CDR3 is TGTGCCAGCAGCTTAGTGGACGAGGACAATGGCTACACCTTC. This translates into CASSLVDEDNGYTF. V usage is TRBV7-8 and J usage is TRBJ1-2; maybe TRBD1 (5 bases). The CDR3 extends over 14 amino acids. Germline CDR1 SGHVS, CDR2 FQNEAQ. The V end was cut by 1 base, the J end by 6 bases, with 12 bases between.

This chain joins TRBV6-6 and TRBJ2-7; D not resolved. The V end lost 7 bases, the J end lost 1 base, and 11 bases lay between the germline ends. Germline V gene data show CDR1 as MNHNY and CDR2 as SVGAGI (reference sequence). The CDR3 is 13 amino acids. DNA of the CDR3: TGTGCCAGCACCACCGACATGTCCTACGAGCAGTACTTC. Protein product: CASTTDMSYEQYF.

This chain uses TRBV30 with TRBJ1-4, with TRBD1 as a possible D gene (6 bases). The V and J ends lost 2 bases and 1 base respectively, with 11 bases between them. This CDR3 is built from 15 residues. Germline CDR1 is GTSNPN and CDR2 is SVGIG (reference sequence). CDR3 nucleotides: TGTGCCTGGAGTTCAGGGGTGGGAACTAATGAAAAACTGTTTTTT. Amino acid sequence: CAWSSGVGTNEKLFF.

CDR3 bases: TGTGCCAGTGGCCGGACAGAGAACACTGAAGCTTTCTTT. Translation: CASGRTENTEAFF. The genes are TRBV19 and TRBJ1-1; D might be TRBD1 (6 bases). Germline-derived CDR1 and CDR2 are LNHDA and SQIVND (reference sequence). Between the trimmed V and J ends, which lost 8 bases and 1 base, there was a span of 11 bases. The CDR3 has 13 residues.

This clone was observed once. The chain carries TRBV7-9 and TRBJ2-1, with D perhaps matching TRBD2 (5 bases). The CDR3 has 15 amino acids. Germline loops: CDR1 SEHNR, CDR2 FQNEAQ (reference sequence). Between the trimmed V and J ends, which lost 4 bases and 4 bases, there was a span of 14 bases. CDR3 sequence reads: CASSSGLTIYNEQFF. The CDR3 bases are TGTGCCAGCAGCTCTGGACTGACTATATACAATGAGCAGTTCTTC. The entire variable domain, with the rest obtained from reference TRBV7-9 and TRBJ2-1, is as follows: DTGVSQNPRHKITKRGQNVTFRCDPISEHNRLYWYRQTLGQGPEFLTYFQNEAQLEKSRLLSDRFSAERPKGSFSTLEIQRTEQGDSAMYLCASSSGLTIYNEQFFGPGTRLTVL.

V and J are TRBV29-1 and TRBJ2-7, with D perhaps assigned TRBD1 or TRBD2 (5 bases each). Trimming cost V 7 bases and J 9 bases, with 16 bases left between them. The germline V gene has CDR1 SQVTM and CDR2 ANQGSEA. This CDR3 contains 11 residues. The CDR3 sequence is CSAEGQKGQYF. CDR3 coding DNA: TGCAGCGCCGAGGGGCAAAAGGGGCAGTACTTC.

The chain joins TRBV2 to TRBJ2-1, with 9 bases that match TRBD1. The CDR3 totals 14 residues. The J segment lost 3 bases and the V segment lost 8 bases, leaving 5 bases of the junction unmatched. CDR1 and CDR2 (germline): SNHLY, FYNNEI. In DNA form, the CDR3 reads TGTGCCAGCGGGCCGGGACAGGGCTACAATGAGCAGTTCTTC. Translating it yields CASGPGQGYNEQFF.

A remark on this clone: The same CDR3 is also encoded by other DNA sequences in this sample. The V and J genes are TRBV27 and TRBJ1-2; D might be TRBD1 (5 bases). Germline loops: CDR1 MNHEY, CDR2 SMNVEV (reference sequence). The germline V and J ends were trimmed by 2 bases and 6 bases, with 13 bases remaining between them. The CDR3 spans 14 residues. The CDR3 spells CASSLVGAGDGYTF. DNA for the CDR3: TGTGCCAGCAGTTTAGTAGGGGCTGGGGATGGCTACACCTTC.